This T cell receptor (beta chain) came from a study of blood T cells in healthy people across ages. Study-level findings and limits: Naive CD4+ cells and diversity were both higher in long-lived donors than in aged donors.

A second about 6 to 12 cycle PCR used barcoded and J-beta primers. TCRdb independently ran MiXCR on the 5' RACE reads; one entry per CDR3 protein. Of 760,000 or so distinct CDR3 sequences in the sample, 20% to 25% were seen once. This clonotype occurred many times. Its antigen is as yet unknown. CDR1 and CDR2 from the germline V gene are SQVTM and ANQGSEA. The ends lost 1 base at V and 0 bases at J; junction bases unmatched: 9. The CDR3 totals 17 residues. These data also formed part of another study, on T cells of mothers and their children. That report notes: A few healthy Caucasian mothers and their six children were the donors. Reverse transcription into cDNA received all extracted RNA, at roughly 1.6 ug per 15 ul. Every mother produced more than 8 million TCR beta CDR3 reads, whereas every child provided around 3 million.

The clonotype was recovered from a boy aged 10-17 years in good health. The sequenced sample consisted of blood. The J gene is TRBJ2-1, the V gene TRBV29-1, with 7 bases fitting TRBD2. CDR3: CSVEGYPTSTSYNEQFF. The CDR3 region has the DNA TGCAGCGTTGAAGGTTACCCGACTAGCACCTCCTACAATGAGCAGTTCTTC.